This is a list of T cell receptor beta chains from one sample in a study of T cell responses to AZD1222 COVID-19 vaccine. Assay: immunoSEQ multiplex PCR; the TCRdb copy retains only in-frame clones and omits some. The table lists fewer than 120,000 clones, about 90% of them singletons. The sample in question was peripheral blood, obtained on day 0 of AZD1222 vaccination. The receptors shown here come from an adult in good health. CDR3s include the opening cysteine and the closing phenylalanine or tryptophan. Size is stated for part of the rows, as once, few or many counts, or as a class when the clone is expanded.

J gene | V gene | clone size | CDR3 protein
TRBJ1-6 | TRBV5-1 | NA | CASSRTGQYNSPLHF
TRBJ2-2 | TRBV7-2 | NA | CASSSARFNTGELFF
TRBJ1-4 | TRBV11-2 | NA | CASSLSRTVGEKLFF
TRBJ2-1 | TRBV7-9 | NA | CASRRTGASNEQFF
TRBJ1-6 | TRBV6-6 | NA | CASSADRAQNNSPLHF
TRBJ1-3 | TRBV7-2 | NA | CASSSGPLSSGNTIYF
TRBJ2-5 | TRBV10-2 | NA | CASSESGRGRTQYF
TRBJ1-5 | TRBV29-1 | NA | CSVDEGSNQPQHF
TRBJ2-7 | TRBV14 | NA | CASSQRDREQYF
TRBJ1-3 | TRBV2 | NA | CASSESTGAHTIYF
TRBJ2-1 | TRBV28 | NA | CASSSPAGTGVNEQFF
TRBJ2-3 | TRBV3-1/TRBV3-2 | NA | CASSLGKGTRGADTQYF
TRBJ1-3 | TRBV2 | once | CASRGRLQGAPGNTIYF
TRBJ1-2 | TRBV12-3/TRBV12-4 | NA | CAAAGLTGYTF
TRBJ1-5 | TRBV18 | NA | CASSPGVLEPSYSNQPQHF
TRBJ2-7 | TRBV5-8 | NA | CASSSPGSYEQYF
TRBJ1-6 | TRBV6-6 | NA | CASVNDGDSPLHF
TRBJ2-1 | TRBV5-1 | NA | CASNPGQGRFNEQFF
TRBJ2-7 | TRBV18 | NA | CASSLDLDEQYF
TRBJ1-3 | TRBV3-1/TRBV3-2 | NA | CASGKNTIYF
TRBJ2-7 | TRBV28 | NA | CASSTLGQGARYEQYF
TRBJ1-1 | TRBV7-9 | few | CASSLVPRPDAFF
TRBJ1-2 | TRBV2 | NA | CASSAEGQGTYTF
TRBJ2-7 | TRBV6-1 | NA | CASSDWQPSF
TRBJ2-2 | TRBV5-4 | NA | CASSVSRAGELFF
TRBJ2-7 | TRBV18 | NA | CASSQQVGGEQYF
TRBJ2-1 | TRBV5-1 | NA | CASGHNVGLRDEQFF
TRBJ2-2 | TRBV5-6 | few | CASSDPGLAGLNTGELFF
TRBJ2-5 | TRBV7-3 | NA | CASSPGTSGAFQETQYF
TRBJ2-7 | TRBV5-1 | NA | CASSFDISYEQYF
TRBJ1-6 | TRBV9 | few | CASSAGQANSPLHF
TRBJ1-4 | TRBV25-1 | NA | CASSEYRKGGGEKLFF
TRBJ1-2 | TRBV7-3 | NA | CASSTQVGGKNGYTF
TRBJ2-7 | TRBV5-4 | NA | CASSFRDRGAYEQYF
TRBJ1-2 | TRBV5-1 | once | CASSQHRETNYGYTF
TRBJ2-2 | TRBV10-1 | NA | CASSESGETGELFF
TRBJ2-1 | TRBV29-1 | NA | CSVVIQGIYNEQFF
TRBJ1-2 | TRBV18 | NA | CASSLGQDNNYGYTF
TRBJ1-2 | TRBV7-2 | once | CASSLTGGQRNGYTF
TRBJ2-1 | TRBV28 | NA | CASSSLAGAVRNEQFF
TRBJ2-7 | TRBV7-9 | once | CASSFSGGSNEQYF
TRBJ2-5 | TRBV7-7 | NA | CASSRGAKSGGETQYF
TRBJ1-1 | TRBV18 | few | CASSLGQLNTEAFF
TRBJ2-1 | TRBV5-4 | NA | CASSPRTSGYNEQFF
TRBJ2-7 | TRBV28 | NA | CASSSPGRQYEQYF
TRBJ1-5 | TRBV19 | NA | CASSIDRAGNQPQHF